This T cell receptor beta chain originates from a study of CD4 T cells in relation to SARS-CoV-2 and coronaviruses. CD4+ T cells from unexposed donors were obtained before the COVID-19 pandemic (2011-2018). After roughly ten days of culture, CD4+ T cells were isolated. Concerning this clone: As yet, its antigen is unknown.

TCRdb's table, derived via immunoSEQ multiplex PCR, lists solely in-frame clones and lacks some. The sample includes around 26,000 clones, about 82% of them seen just once. This CDR3 spans 19 amino acids. Trimming at V came to 0 bases and at J to 0 bases, leaving 8 bases not matched to a gene. Germline CDR1 and CDR2: MGHRA and YSYEKL. This sequence joins TRBV4-1 and TRBJ1-3; 10 bases align to TRBD1. Input material: CD4+ T cells from PBMCs, cultured in vitro. The sequence was obtained from a human donor in good health. Here the CDR3 reads CASSQEDGTGADSGNTIYF. Written as DNA, the CDR3 is TGCGCCAGCAGCCAAGAGGACGGGACAGGGGCTGACTCTGGAAACACCATATATTTT.